Reported below is one T cell receptor (beta chain). This specimen comes from a study of shared clonotypes between healthy human individuals. Naive CD8 cells were CD45RO-negative, positively selected for CCR7, excluding terminally differentiated effector memory CD45RA+ cells. Libraries were prepared by immunoSEQ multiplex PCR; TCRdb keeps only in-frame clonotypes and omits some of them. The repertoire holds about 800,000 clones, with about 96% as singletons. Trimming cost V 0 bases and J 2 bases, with 11 bases left between them. The CDR3 sequence is 15 residues long. Looked up from germline, CDR1 is MGHRA and CDR2 is YSYEKL.

The sequence was obtained from a man younger than 45 in good health. The specimen sequenced was naive CD8+ T cells sorted from blood. This chain links TRBV4-1 with TRBJ2-7; possibly TRBD1 for D (6 bases). This CDR3 reads CASSQEDHRAYEQYF. CDR3 nucleotides: TGCGCCAGCAGCCAAGAAGATCACAGGGCCTACGAGCAGTACTTC.